The 3 T cell receptor beta chains in this list originate from one sample, sequenced in a study of blood T cell repertoires in COVID-19. Data came from immunoSEQ multiplex PCR; TCRdb stores just in-frame clones and leaves some out. The sample consists of about 310,000 clones, approximately 86% of them appearing once. The specimen was peripheral blood. These receptors were taken from a man aged 65 to 85 with acute or convalescent COVID-19.

The chain carries TRBV3-1 (or the pseudogene TRBV3-2) and TRBJ2-5; TRBD1 agrees at 8 bases. The CDR3 has 14 residues. V lost 3 bases, J lost 7 bases, and 7 bases stayed unmatched. Germline V gives CDR1 LGHDT, CDR2 YNNKEL (reference sequence). Written as DNA, the CDR3 is TGTGCCAGCAGCCAGGGGACAGGACCCGGGACCCAGTACTTC. This sequence encodes CASSQGTGPGTQYF.

The chain uses TRBV28 and TRBJ2-3; D uncertain. CDR1 and CDR2 from the germline V gene are MDHEN and SYDVKM. CDR3 size: 13 residues. The V end lost 5 bases, the J end lost 2 bases, and 8 bases lay between the germline ends. CDR3 region: CASSPPDTDTQYF. The DNA for the CDR3 is TGTGCCAGCAGTCCTCCAGACACAGATACGCAGTATTTT.

The J gene is TRBJ2-7, the V gene TRBV11-2, with a possible D match to TRBD1 (5 bases). CDR3 length: 15 amino acids. Germline V gene data show CDR1 as SGHAT and CDR2 as FQNNGV. Trimming shortened V by 1 base and J by 0 bases, and 10 bases separated the two germline ends. DNA of the CDR3: TGTGCCAGCAGCTTAGGGGCAGGGAACTCCTACGAGCAGTACTTC. Translation: CASSLGAGNSYEQYF.